The rows below give T cell receptor beta chains drawn from one sample of a study of radiotherapy plus CTLA-4 blockade in lung cancer. Libraries were prepared by immunoSEQ multiplex PCR; TCRdb keeps only in-frame clonotypes and omits some of them. The sample includes just under 60,000 clones, more than 60% of them seen just once. Sequencing was performed on peripheral blood, taken from a patient treated with radiotherapy plus ipilimumab. The receptors shown here come from a human donor with non-small cell lung cancer who had a partial response to radiotherapy plus ipilimumab. The CDR3 runs from the conserved cysteine through the conserved F or W. The D gene is left open where the match is weak.

V gene,CDR3 length,D gene,CDR3 protein
TRBV5-1,18,-,CASSLRLPSGYGTGELFF
TRBV21-1,14,-,CASSSYRETDTQYF
TRBV29-1,13,-,CSARLRSTDTQYF
TRBV11-2,16,TRBD2,CASSLAGAGAQETQYF
TRBV27,12,-,CASRGPSYEQYF
TRBV18,15,TRBD1,CASSAGTGRSETQYF
TRBV7-7,13,TRBD1,CASSRGQGSEQYF
TRBV5-1,15,-,CASSLSASSYNEQFF
TRBV19,14,TRBD2,CASSIAGGQETQYF
TRBV5-1,17,-,CASSLGGGSGSNSPLHF
TRBV7-9,13,TRBD1,CASSGDRGYGYTF
TRBV6-1,15,TRBD1,CASSEQGVGGNTIYF
TRBV28,14,-,CASSGPGQHNEQFF
TRBV6-6,14,TRBD1,CASSSFRGNEKLFF
TRBV5-4,17,TRBD2,CASRFIAGEPSYNEQFF
TRBV28,15,TRBD1,CASSSEDREAGELFF
TRBV7-8,13,TRBD2,CASRSGDSYEQYF
TRBV7-2,16,-,CASSYPERAVGTEAFF
TRBV2,16,-,CASSEVLDTMNTEAFF
TRBV6-5,14,-,CASSAPGTLYEQYF
TRBV9,15,TRBD2,CASSTGTSGQETQYF
TRBV6-5,15,-,CASSYSPRLQETQYF
TRBV30,15,TRBD2,CAWSVTAGGFDEQYF
TRBV7-9,13,-,CASSLDRIYGYTF
TRBV6-1,16,-,CASSEGAVAPGNIQYF
TRBV7-6,16,TRBD2,CASSLGSGGGTDTQYF
TRBV10-3,14,TRBD1,CAISDQGTGNGYTF
TRBV29-1,14,TRBD2,CSVHGGKTYNEQFF
TRBV6-1,15,TRBD2,CASKMLAGLAGIEFF
TRBV19,14,TRBD2,CASSWLAGADTQYF
TRBV4-2,16,-,CASSPARGGPSYEQYF
TRBV4-1,14,TRBD1,CASSPGTGSYEQYF
TRBV19,14,TRBD2,CASSIMASGDEQFF
TRBV6-5,13,TRBD1,CASSDGTGGEQYF
TRBV6-6,13,TRBD1,CASSTQGADGYTF
TRBV28,15,TRBD2,CASSFETSFGETQYF
TRBV19,17,TRBD1,CASRLSGTELSNSPLHF
TRBV27,15,-,CASSLAAGAGNTIYF
TRBV5-4,15,TRBD2,CASSLARGGTGELFF
TRBV4-1,15,TRBD1,CASSQDPLPRDRAFF
TRBV29-1,14,-,CSVVVFGGDYGYTF
TRBV7-2,16,TRBD1,CASSLALGQAPYEQYF
TRBV4-1,14,-,CASSQYFPSYEQYF
TRBV5-5,13,-,CASSGAPTDTQYF
TRBV5-1,16,-,CASSLDSVVAKNIQYF
TRBV11-3,15,TRBD1,CASSLGRTGPDTQYF
TRBV10-3,16,-,CAISESMSAQVYEQYF
TRBV9,15,TRBD2,CASSVAGGESGELFF
TRBV5-4,15,TRBD1,CASSLEGAHTGELFF
TRBV9,15,TRBD2,CASSVAGGGADTQYF
TRBV19,18,-,CASSFAPGGQGSSWPQHF
TRBV5-1,15,-,CASSLEAGASREQYF
TRBV4-3,14,TRBD1,CASSLGQGTETQYF
TRBV10-3,13,-,CAISTQGDQPQHF
TRBV19,13,-,CASKGSVSTEQYF
TRBV10-2,16,TRBD2,CASSGAGTSGGTSEFF
TRBV10-3,15,-,CAISDGLTRYNEQFF